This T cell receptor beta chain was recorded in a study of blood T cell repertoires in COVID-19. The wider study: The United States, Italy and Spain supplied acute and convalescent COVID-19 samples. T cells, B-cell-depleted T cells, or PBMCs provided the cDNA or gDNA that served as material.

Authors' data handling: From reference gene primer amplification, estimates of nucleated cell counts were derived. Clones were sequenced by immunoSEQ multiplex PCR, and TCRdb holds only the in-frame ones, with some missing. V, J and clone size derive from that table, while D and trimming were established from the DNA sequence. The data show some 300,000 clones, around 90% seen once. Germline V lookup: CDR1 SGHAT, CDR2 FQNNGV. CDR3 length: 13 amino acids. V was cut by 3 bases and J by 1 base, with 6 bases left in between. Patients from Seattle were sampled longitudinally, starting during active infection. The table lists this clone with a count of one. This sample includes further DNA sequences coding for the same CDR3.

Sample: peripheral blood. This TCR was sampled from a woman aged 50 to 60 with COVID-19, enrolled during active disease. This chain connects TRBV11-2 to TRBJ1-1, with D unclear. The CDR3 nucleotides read TGTGCCAGCAGCTTGGCAGGGAACACTGAAGCTTTCTTT. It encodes CASSLAGNTEAFF.